The 2 T cell receptor beta chains presented below share a single source sample, sequenced in a study of blood T cell repertoires in COVID-19. TCRdb keeps only in-frame clones here, not all; method: immunoSEQ multiplex PCR. The data contain roughly 60,000 clones, about 83% of them singletons. The material sequenced was peripheral blood. Receptors originate from a human donor in a cohort sampled during active COVID-19.

The V call is TRBV28, the J call TRBJ2-1, with 7 bases fitting TRBD1. CDR3 size: 16 residues. J lost 4 bases, V lost 7 bases, and 13 bases had no gene match. Germline CDR1 MDHEN, CDR2 SYDVKM. The CDR3 loop reads CASTAATGMLYNEQFF. Written as DNA, the CDR3 is TGTGCCAGCACCGCCGCGACAGGGATGTTGTACAATGAGCAGTTCTTC.

This chain uses TRBV4-1 with TRBJ2-7; 7 bases match TRBD1. The CDR3 totals 15 residues. V lost 2 bases and J lost 6; bases outside the gene matches: 10. The germline V gene encodes CDR1 MGHRA and CDR2 YSYEKL. CDR3 coding DNA: TGCGCCAGCAGCCAAACGACAGGGCTCGGAGGCGAGCAGTACTTC. Protein sequence: CASSQTTGLGGEQYF.